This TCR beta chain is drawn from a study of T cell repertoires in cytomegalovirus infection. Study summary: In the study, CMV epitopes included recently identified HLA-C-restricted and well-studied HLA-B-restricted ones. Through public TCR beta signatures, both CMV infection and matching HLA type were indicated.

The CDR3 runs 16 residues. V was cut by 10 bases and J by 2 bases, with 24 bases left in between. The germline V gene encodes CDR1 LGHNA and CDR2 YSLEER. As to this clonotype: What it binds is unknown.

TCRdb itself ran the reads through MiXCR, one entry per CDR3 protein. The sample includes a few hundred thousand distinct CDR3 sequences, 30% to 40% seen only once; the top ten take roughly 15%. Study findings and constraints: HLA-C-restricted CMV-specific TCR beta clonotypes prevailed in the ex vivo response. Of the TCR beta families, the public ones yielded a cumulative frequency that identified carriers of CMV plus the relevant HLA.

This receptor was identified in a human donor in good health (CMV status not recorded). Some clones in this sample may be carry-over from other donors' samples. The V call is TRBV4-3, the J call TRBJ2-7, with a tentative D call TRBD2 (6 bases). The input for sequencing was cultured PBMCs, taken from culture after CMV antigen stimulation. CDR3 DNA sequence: TGCGCCAACCTCCCCCCGGGAGCAGTCCCTACCTACGAGCAGTACGTC. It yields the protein CANLPPGAVPTYEQYV.